This T cell receptor beta chain derives from a study of esophageal squamous cell carcinoma under preoperative chemotherapy. The ends were cut back, 0 bases at V and 0 bases at J, with 7 bases in the middle. This CDR3 comprises 15 residues. Per the germline V gene, CDR1 is MGHDK and CDR2 is SYGVNS. Time point given: before preoperative PTX-NDP chemotherapy. Before surgery, patients were given preoperative paclitaxel-nedaplatin chemotherapy. TCRdb reanalysed the PCR reads using MiXCR and keeps one entry per CDR3 protein. Found here are about 15,000 distinct CDR3 sequences, over 55% of them singletons; the top ten hold around 53%.

This material was acquired from a patient given preoperative chemotherapy. The chain recombines TRBV25-1 with TRBJ2-3; TRBD1 or TRBD2 may be the D gene (5 bases each). The sequence came from a human donor with esophageal squamous cell carcinoma. The donor label of this sample is uncertain. The CDR3 spells CASSEYWGSTDTQYF. For the CDR3, the DNA is TGTGCCAGCAGTGAATACTGGGGGAGCACAGATACGCAGTATTTT.